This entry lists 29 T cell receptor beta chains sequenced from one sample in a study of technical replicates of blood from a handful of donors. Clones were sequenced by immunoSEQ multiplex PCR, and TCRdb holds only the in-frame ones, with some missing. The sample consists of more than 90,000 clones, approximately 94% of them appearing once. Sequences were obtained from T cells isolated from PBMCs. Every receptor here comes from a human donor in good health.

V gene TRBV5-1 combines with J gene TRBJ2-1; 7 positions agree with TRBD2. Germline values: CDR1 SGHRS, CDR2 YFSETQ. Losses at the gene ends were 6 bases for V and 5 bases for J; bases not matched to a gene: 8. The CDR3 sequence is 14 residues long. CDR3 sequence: CASIGGRGNNEQFF. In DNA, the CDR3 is TGCGCCAGCATTGGTGGGAGGGGCAACAATGAGCAGTTCTTC.

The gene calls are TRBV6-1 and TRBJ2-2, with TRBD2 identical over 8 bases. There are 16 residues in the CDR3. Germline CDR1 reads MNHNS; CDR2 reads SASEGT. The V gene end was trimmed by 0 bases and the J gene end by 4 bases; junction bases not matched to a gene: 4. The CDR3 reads CASSEATGGVTGELFF. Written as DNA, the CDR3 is TGTGCCAGCAGTGAAGCTACGGGAGGGGTCACCGGGGAGCTGTTTTTT.

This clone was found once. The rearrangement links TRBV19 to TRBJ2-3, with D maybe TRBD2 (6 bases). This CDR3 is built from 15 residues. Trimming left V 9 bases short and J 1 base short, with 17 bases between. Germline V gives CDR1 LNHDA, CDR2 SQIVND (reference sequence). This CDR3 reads CASQKEGLRTDTQYF. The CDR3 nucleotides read TGTGCCAGCCAAAAGGAGGGACTCCGCACAGATACGCAGTATTTT.

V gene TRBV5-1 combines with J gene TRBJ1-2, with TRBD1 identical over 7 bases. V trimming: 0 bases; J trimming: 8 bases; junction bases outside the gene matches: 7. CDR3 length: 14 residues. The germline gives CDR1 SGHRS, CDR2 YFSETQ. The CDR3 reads CASSLVEGAGGYTF. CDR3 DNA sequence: TGCGCCAGCAGCTTGGTAGAGGGGGCGGGCGGCTACACCTTC.

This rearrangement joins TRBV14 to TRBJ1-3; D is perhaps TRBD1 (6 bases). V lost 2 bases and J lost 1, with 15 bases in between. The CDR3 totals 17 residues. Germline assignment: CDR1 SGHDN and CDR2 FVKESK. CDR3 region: CASSQLGRGSSGNTIYF. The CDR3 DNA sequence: TGTGCCAGCAGCCAACTTGGCAGGGGTTCTTCTGGAAACACCATATATTTT.

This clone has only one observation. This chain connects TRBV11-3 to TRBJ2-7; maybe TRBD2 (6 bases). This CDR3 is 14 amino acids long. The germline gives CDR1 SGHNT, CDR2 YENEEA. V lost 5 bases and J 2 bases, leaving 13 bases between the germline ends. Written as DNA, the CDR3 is TGTGCCAGCAGCCCGGGGACTGACACCTACGAGCAGTACTTC. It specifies CASSPGTDTYEQYF.

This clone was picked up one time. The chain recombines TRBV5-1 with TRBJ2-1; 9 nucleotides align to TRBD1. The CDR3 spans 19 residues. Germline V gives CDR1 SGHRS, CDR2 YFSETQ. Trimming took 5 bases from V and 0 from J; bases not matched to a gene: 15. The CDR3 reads CASRSDRGRPTYSYNEQFF. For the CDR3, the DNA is TGCGCCAGCAGATCGGACAGGGGTAGGCCTACTTACTCCTACAATGAGCAGTTCTTC.

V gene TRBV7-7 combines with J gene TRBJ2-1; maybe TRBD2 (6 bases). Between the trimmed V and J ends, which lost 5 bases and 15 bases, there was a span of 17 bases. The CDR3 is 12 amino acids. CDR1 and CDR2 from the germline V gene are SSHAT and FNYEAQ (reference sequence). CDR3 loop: CASSPGLQMLFF. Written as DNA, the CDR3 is TGTGCCAGCAGCCCGGGACTCCAAATGCTGTTCTTC. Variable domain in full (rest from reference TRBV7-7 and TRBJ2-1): GAGVSQSPRYKVTKRGQDVTLRCDPISSHATLYWYQQALGQGPEFLTYFNYEAQPDKSGLPSDRFSAERPEGSISTLTIQRTEQRDSAMYRCASSPGLQMLFFGPGTRLTVL.

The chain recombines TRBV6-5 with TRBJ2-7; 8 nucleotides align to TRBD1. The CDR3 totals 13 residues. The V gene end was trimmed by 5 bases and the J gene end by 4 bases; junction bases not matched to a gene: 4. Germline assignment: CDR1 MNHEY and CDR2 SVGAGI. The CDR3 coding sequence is TGTGCCAGCAGTACCACAGGGGGTTACGAGCAGTACTTC. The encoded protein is CASSTTGGYEQYF.

Here the CDR3 reads CASSLYRDGTDTQYF. Written as DNA, the CDR3 is TGTGCCAGCAGCCTTTACAGGGATGGCACAGATACGCAGTATTTT. The rearrangement joins TRBV7-9 to TRBJ2-3; possible D gene TRBD1, 6 bases. CDR3 length: 15 residues. Germline CDR1 SEHNR, CDR2 FQNEAQ (reference sequence). V lost 5 bases to trimming and J lost 1 base, with 13 bases between them.

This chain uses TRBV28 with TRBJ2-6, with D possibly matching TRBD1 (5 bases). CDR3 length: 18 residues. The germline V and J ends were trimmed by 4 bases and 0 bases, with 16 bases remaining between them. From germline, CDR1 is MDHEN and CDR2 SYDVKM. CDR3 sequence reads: CASSYPAQGSSGANVLTF. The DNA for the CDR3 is TGTGCCAGCAGTTACCCCGCCCAGGGAAGCTCTGGGGCCAACGTCCTGACTTTC.

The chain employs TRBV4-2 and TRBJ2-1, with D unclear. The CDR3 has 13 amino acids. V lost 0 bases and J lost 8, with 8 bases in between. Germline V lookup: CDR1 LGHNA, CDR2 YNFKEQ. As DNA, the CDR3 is TGTGCCAGCAGCCAAGACCTAATCGATGAGCAGTTCTTC. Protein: CASSQDLIDEQFF.

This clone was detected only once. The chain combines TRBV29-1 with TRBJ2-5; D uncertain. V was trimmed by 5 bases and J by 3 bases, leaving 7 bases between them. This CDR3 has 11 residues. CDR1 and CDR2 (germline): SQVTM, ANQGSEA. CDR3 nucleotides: TGCAGCGTTCACGGTGAAGAGACCCAGTACTTC. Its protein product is CSVHGEETQYF.

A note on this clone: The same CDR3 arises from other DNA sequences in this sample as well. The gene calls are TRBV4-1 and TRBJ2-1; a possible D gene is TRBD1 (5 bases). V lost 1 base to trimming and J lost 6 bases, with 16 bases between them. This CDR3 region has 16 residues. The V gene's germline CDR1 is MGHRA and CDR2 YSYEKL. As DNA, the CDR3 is TGCGCCAGCAGCCAAGGGCGCAGGGTCTCTGTCAATGAGCAGTTCTTC. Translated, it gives CASSQGRRVSVNEQFF.

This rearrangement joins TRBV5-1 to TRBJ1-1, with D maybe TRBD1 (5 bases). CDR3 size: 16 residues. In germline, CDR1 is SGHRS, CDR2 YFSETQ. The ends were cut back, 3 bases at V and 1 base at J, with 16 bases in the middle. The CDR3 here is CASSSKAFTGNTEAFF. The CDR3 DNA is TGCGCCAGCAGCTCAAAGGCCTTCACAGGGAACACTGAAGCTTTCTTT.

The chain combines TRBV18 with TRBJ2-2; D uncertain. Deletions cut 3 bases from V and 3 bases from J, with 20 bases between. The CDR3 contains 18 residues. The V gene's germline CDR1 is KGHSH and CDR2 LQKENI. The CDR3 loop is CASSPRILQVEDTGELFF. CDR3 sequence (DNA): TGTGCCAGCTCACCTAGGATCTTACAAGTTGAGGACACCGGGGAGCTGTTTTTT.

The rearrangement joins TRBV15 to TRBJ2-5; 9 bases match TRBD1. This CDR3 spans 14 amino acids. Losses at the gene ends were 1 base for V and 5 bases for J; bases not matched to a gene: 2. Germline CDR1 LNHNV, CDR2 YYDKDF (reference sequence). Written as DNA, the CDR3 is TGTGCCACCAGCAGAGGGACAGGGGTGGAGACCCAGTACTTC. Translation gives CATSRGTGVETQYF. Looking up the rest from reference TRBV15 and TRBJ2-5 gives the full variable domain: DAMVIQNPRYQVTQFGKPVTLSCSQTLNHNVMYWYQQKSSQAPKLLFHYYDKDFNNEADTPDNFQSRRPNTSFCFLDIRSPGLGDTAMYLCATSRGTGVETQYFGPGTRLLVL.

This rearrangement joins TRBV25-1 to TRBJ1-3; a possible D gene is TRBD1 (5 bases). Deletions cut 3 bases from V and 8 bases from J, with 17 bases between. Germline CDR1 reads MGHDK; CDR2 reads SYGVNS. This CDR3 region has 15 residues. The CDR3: CASSEGQVKVDTIYF. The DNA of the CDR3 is TGTGCCAGCAGTGAGGGGCAGGTCAAGGTTGACACCATATATTTT.

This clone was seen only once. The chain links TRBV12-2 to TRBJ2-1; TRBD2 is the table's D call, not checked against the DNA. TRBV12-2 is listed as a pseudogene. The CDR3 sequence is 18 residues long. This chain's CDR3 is CASRPAGLAGESYNEQFF. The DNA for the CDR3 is TGTGCAAGTCGCCCCGCCGGACTAGCGGGAGAATCCTACAATGAGCAGTTCTTC.

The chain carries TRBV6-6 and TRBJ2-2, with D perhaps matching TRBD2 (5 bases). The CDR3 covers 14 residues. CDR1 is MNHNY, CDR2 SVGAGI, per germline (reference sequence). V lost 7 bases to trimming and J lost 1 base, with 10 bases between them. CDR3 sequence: CASTGMLNTGELFF. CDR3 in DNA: TGTGCCAGCACCGGGATGTTGAACACCGGGGAGCTGTTTTTT.

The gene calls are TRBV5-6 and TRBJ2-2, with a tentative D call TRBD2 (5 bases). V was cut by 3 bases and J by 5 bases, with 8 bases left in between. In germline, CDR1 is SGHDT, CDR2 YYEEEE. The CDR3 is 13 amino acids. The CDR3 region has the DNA TGTGCCAGCAGCTCCTCGGGGACCGGGGAGCTGTTTTTT. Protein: CASSSSGTGELFF.

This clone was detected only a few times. The CDR3: CASSLQGWEGYTF. The CDR3 DNA sequence: TGTGCCAGCAGCCTACAGGGGTGGGAAGGCTACACCTTC. This chain joins TRBV11-2 and TRBJ1-2; TRBD1 matches at 7 bases. The ends lost 5 bases at V and 8 bases at J; junction bases unmatched: 8. From germline, CDR1 is SGHAT and CDR2 FQNNGV. This CDR3 is built from 13 residues.

CDR3: CASSREIQETQYF. The DNA for the CDR3 is TGTGCCAGCAGCAGGGAAATACAAGAGACCCAGTACTTC. This chain joins TRBV6-5 and TRBJ2-5, with D tentatively TRBD1 (5 bases). Trimming pared 6 bases from V and 2 bases from J, leaving 10 bases between. Per the germline V gene, CDR1 is MNHEY and CDR2 is SVGAGI. The CDR3 contains 13 residues.

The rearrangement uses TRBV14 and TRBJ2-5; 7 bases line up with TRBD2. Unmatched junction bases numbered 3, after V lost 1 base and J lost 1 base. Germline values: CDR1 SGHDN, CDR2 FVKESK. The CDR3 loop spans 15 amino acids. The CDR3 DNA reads TGTGCCAGCAGCCAAGGGCTAGCGGTCCAAGAGACCCAGTACTTC. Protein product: CASSQGLAVQETQYF.

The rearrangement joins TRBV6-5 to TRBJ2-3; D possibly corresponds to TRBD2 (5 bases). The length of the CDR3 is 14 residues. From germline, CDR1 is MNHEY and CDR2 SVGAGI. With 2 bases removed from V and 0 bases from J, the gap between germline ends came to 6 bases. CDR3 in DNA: TGTGCCAGCAGTTACCGGGGTAGCACAGATACGCAGTATTTT. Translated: CASSYRGSTDTQYF.

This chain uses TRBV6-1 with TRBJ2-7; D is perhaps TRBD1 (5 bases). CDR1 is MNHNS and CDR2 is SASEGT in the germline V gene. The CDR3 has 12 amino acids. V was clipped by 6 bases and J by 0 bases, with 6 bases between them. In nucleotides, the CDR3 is TGTGCCAGCAGGACAGACTCCTACGAGCAGTACTTC. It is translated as CASRTDSYEQYF.

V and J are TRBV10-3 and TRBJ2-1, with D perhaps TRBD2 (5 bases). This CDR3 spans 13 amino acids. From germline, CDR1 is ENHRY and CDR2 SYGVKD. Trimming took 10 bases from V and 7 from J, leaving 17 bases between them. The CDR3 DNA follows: TGTGCCAGTCCGACTATTCCCGATAATGAGCAGTTCTTC. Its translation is CASPTIPDNEQFF.

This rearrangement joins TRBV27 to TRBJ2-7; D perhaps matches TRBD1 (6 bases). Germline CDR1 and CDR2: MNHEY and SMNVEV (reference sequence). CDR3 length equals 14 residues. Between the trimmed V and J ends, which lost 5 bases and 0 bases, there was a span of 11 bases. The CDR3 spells CASSDIGGSYEQYF. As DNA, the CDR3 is TGTGCCAGCAGTGATATAGGGGGCTCCTACGAGCAGTACTTC.

The CDR3 region is CASSRDRMNTEAFF. In DNA, the CDR3 is TGTGCCAGCAGCCGGGACAGGATGAACACTGAAGCTTTCTTT. The chain has TRBV5-4 and TRBJ1-1; TRBD1 matches at 8 bases. With 4 bases clipped from V and 0 bases from J, the junction kept 2 bases outside the gene matches. In germline, CDR1 is SGHNT, CDR2 YYREEE (reference sequence). CDR3 length: 14 residues.